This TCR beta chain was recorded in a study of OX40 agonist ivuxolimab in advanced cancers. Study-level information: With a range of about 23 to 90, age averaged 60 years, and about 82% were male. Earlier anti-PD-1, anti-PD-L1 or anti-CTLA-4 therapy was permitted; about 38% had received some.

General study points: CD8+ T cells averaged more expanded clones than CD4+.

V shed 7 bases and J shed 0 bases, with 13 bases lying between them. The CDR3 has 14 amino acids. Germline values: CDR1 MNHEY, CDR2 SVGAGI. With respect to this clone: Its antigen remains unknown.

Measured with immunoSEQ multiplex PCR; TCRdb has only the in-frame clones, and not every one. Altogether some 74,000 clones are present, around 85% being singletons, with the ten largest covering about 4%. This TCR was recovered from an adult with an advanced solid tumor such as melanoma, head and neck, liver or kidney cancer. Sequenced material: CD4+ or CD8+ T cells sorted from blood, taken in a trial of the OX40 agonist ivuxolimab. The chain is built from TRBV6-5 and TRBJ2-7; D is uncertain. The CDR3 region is CASTRPILSYEQYF. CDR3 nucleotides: TGTGCCAGCACAAGGCCGATCCTCTCCTACGAGCAGTACTTC.